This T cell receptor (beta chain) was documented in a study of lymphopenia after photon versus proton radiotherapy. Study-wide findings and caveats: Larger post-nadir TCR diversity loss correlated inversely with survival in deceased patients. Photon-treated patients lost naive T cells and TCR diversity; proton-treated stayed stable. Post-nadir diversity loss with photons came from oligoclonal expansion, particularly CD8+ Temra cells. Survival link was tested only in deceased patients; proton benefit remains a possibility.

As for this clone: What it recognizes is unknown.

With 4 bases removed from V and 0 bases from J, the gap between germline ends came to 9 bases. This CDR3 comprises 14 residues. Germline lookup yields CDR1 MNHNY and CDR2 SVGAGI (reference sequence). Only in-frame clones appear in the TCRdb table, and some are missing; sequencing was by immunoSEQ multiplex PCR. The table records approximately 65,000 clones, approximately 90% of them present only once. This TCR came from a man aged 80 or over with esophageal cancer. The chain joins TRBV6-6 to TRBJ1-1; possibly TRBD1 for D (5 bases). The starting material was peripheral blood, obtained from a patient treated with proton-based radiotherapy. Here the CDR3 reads CASSLGTLNTEAFF. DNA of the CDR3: TGTGCCAGCAGTTTAGGGACGTTGAACACTGAAGCTTTCTTT.